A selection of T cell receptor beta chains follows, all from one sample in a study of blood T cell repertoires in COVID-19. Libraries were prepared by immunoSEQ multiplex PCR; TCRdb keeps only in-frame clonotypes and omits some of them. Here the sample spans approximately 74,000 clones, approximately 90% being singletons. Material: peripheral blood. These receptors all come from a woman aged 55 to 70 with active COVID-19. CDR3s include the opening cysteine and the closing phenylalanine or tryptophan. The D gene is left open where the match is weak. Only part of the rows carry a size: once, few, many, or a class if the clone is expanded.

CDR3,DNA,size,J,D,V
CASSSGVGNTEAFF,TGTGCCAGCTCCTCAGGGGTCGGTAACACTGAAGCTTTCTTT,-,TRBJ1-1,-,TRBV28
CASSDPGQGWYEQYF,TGTGCCAGCAGCGACCCGGGACAGGGGTGGTACGAGCAGTACTTC,-,TRBJ2-7,TRBD1,TRBV28
CASSFGDRVVSETQYF,TGTGCCAGCAGCTTCGGGGACAGAGTTGTTTCGGAGACCCAGTACTTC,few,TRBJ2-5,TRBD1,TRBV5-6
CASSAIAGFSTDTQYF,TGTGCCAGCAGCGCAATAGCGGGATTTAGTACAGATACGCAGTATTTT,-,TRBJ2-3,TRBD2,TRBV9
CASSLGRGGTYGYTF,TGTGCCAGCAGCTTAGGTCGGGGGGGAACCTATGGCTACACCTTC,-,TRBJ1-2,-,TRBV7-6
CASSEQAGEGGNEQFF,TGTGCCAGCAGTGAACAAGCGGGAGAAGGTGGCAATGAGCAGTTCTTC,few,TRBJ2-1,TRBD2,TRBV6-1
CAWSVFGMGSLAGNTIYF,TGTGCCTGGAGTGTATTTGGAATGGGGAGCCTGGCTGGAAACACCATATATTTT,-,TRBJ1-3,-,TRBV30
CASSSQYSGTQGGYTF,TGTGCCAGCAGTTCCCAATACTCCGGGACGCAGGGGGGCTACACCTTC,-,TRBJ1-2,-,TRBV6-5
CATLAGGYNEQFF,TGCGCCACACTAGCGGGAGGGTACAATGAGCAGTTCTTC,-,TRBJ2-1,TRBD2,TRBV10-1
CASSSEVNRNSYNEQFF,TGTGCCAGCAGCTCCGAAGTGAACAGGAACTCTTACAATGAGCAGTTCTTC,-,TRBJ2-1,-,TRBV5-4
CASSLVPLARVPQYEQYF,TGTGCCAGCAGCTTAGTCCCCCTAGCGAGAGTACCTCAATACGAGCAGTACTTC,-,TRBJ2-7,-,TRBV7-8
CATSGSGTSGSTYNEQFF,TGTGCCACCAGTGGATCCGGGACTAGCGGGTCTACCTACAATGAGCAGTTCTTC,-,TRBJ2-1,TRBD2,TRBV24-1
CASSPGGTEAFF,TGTGCCAGTAGCCCCGGCGGCACTGAAGCTTTCTTT,-,TRBJ1-1,-,TRBV19
CASSYPPGGGEQFF,TGTGCCAGCAGTTACCCCCCTGGTGGGGGGGAGCAGTTCTTC,-,TRBJ2-1,-,TRBV6-2/TRBV6-3
CASSQVMADRETQYF,TGTGCCAGCAGCCAAGTGATGGCAGACAGGGAGACCCAGTACTTC,-,TRBJ2-5,-,TRBV4-2
CASSDGLRPGLNEQFF,TGCGCCAGCAGTGACGGGCTGAGGCCGGGATTGAATGAGCAGTTCTTC,-,TRBJ2-1,-,TRBV10-1
CASSLAQEDNTIYF,TGTGCCAGCAGCTTAGCGCAGGAAGATAACACCATATATTTT,-,TRBJ1-3,-,TRBV7-9
CASSLAREAPAFF,TGTGCCAGCAGCTTAGCGAGGGAGGCCCCGGCTTTCTTT,-,TRBJ1-1,-,TRBV7-8
CASSPAGVGRSYEQYF,TGTGCCAGCAGCCCCGCGGGGGTAGGAAGATCCTACGAGCAGTACTTC,-,TRBJ2-7,TRBD2,TRBV7-2
CASSPQGAGTEAFF,TGTGCCAGCTCACCACAGGGGGCAGGGACTGAAGCTTTCTTT,-,TRBJ1-1,TRBD1,TRBV18
CASSDSSGANVLTF,TGCGCCAGCAGCGATAGCTCTGGGGCCAACGTCCTGACTTTC,-,TRBJ2-6,-,TRBV10-2
CASSNSGSLRTDTQYF,TGCGCCAGCAGCAATAGCGGGAGCCTCCGCACAGATACGCAGTATTTT,-,TRBJ2-3,TRBD2,TRBV5-1
CASSFGQFRGYTF,TGTGCCAGCAGTTTTGGACAATTTAGGGGCTACACCTTC,-,TRBJ1-2,-,TRBV27
CASSSGTSGYNEQFF,TGCGCCAGCAGCTCCGGGACTAGCGGGTACAATGAGCAGTTCTTC,once,TRBJ2-1,TRBD2,TRBV5-1
CASSDSMATGRNTEAFF,TGCGCCAGCAGCGACTCTATGGCGACAGGACGTAACACTGAAGCTTTCTTT,-,TRBJ1-1,-,TRBV5-1
CATRKGGQGYYEQYF,TGTGCCACCAGAAAAGGAGGACAGGGTTACTACGAGCAGTACTTC,-,TRBJ2-7,TRBD1,TRBV15
CASSYPGAGDTQYF,TGCGCCAGCAGCTATCCAGGGGCCGGAGATACGCAGTATTTT,-,TRBJ2-3,-,TRBV5-1
CSVEGQVNTEAFF,TGCAGCGTTGAAGGGCAAGTGAACACTGAAGCTTTCTTT,-,TRBJ1-1,-,TRBV29-1
CASSPSGGEHRGNTIYF,TGTGCCAGCAGCCCCTCCGGAGGTGAACACCGAGGAAACACCATATATTTT,-,TRBJ1-3,-,TRBV4-2
CASSFSGQDRYEQYF,TGCGCCAGCAGCTTCTCCGGACAGGATAGGTATGAGCAGTACTTC,-,TRBJ2-7,TRBD1,TRBV5-1
CASSLVQGDGYTF,TGCGCCAGCAGCTTGGTCCAGGGGGATGGCTACACCTTC,-,TRBJ1-2,TRBD1,TRBV5-1
CASIRTGFSNQPQHF,TGTGCCAGCATTCGGACAGGGTTTAGCAATCAGCCCCAGCATTTT,-,TRBJ1-5,TRBD1,TRBV6-5
CASSQDLTGYTF,TGTGCCAGCAGCCAAGATCTAACTGGCTACACCTTC,-,TRBJ1-2,-,TRBV3-1/TRBV3-2
CASSLYPRRGTGELFF,TGTGCCAGCAGCTTGTACCCCCGCAGGGGCACCGGGGAGCTGTTTTTT,-,TRBJ2-2,-,TRBV5-5
CASSHELAEGYEQYF,TGCGCCAGCAGCCACGAGCTAGCGGAAGGCTACGAGCAGTACTTC,-,TRBJ2-7,TRBD2,TRBV4-1
CASSWTGSSGNTIYF,TGTGCCAGCAGTTGGACAGGAAGCTCTGGAAACACCATATATTTT,-,TRBJ1-3,TRBD1,TRBV27
CATSRVNSRDTQYF,TGTGCCACCAGCAGAGTCAATTCGAGAGATACGCAGTATTTT,-,TRBJ2-3,-,TRBV15
CASRRGGASEAFF,TGTGCCAGCAGGAGAGGGGGGGCTTCTGAAGCTTTCTTT,-,TRBJ1-1,-,TRBV28
CASSSQGLRQETQYF,TGTGCCAGCAGCTCCCAGGGACTAAGGCAAGAGACCCAGTACTTC,-,TRBJ2-5,TRBD2,TRBV7-2
CASSQAGLGYTF,TGTGCCAGCAGCCAAGCCGGGTTGGGCTACACCTTC,-,TRBJ1-2,-,TRBV3-1/TRBV3-2